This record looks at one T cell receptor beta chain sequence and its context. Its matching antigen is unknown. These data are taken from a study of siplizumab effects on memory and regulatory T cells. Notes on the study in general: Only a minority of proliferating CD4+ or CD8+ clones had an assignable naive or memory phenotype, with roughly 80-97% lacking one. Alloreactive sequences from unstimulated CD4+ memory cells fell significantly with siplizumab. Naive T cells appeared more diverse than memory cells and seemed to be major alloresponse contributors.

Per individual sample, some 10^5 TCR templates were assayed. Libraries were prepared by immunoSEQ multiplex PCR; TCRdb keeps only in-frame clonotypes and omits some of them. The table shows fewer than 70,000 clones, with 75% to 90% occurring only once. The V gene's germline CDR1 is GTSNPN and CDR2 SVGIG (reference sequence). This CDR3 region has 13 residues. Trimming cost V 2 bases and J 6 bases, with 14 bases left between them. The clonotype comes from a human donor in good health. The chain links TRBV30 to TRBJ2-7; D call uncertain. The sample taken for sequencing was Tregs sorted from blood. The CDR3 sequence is CAWSPWTPFEQYF. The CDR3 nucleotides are TGTGCCTGGAGTCCGTGGACCCCTTTCGAGCAGTACTTC.